Listed below are T cell receptor beta chains from one sample, sequenced in a study of shared clonotypes between healthy human individuals. The table came from immunoSEQ multiplex PCR; TCRdb's copy has only in-frame clones and leaves some out. The sample includes about 2,200,000 clones, about 93% of them seen just once. Material: naive CD8+ T cells from PBMCs. All receptors derive from a young man in good health. Some clones in this sample may be carry-over from other donors' samples. CDR3s include the opening cysteine and the closing phenylalanine or tryptophan. Each record gives: V gene, D gene, J gene, clone size, CDR3 length, CDR3 protein, CDR3 DNA. The D gene is left open where the match is weak. The size entry is marked missing in some rows and otherwise reads once, few, many or a size class.

v_call: TRBV18; d_call: -; j_call: TRBJ2-1; clone_size: -; cdr3_length: 12; cdr3_aa: CASTSFDGGKFF; cdr3_nt: TGTGCCAGCACGAGCTTCGACGGTGGGAAGTTCTTC
v_call: TRBV9; d_call: -; j_call: TRBJ2-3; clone_size: -; cdr3_length: 14; cdr3_aa: CASSVSGSTDTQYF; cdr3_nt: TGTGCCAGCAGCGTATCGGGGTCCACAGATACGCAGTATTTT
v_call: TRBV7-2; d_call: -; j_call: TRBJ2-4; clone_size: -; cdr3_length: 15; cdr3_aa: CASSLVLVAKNIQYF; cdr3_nt: TGTGCCAGCAGCTTGGTGTTAGTGGCCAAAAACATTCAGTACTTC
v_call: TRBV9; d_call: -; j_call: TRBJ2-1; clone_size: -; cdr3_length: 12; cdr3_aa: CASSPPANEQFF; cdr3_nt: TGTGCCAGCAGCCCCCCCGCCAATGAGCAGTTCTTC
v_call: TRBV10-2; d_call: -; j_call: TRBJ1-4; clone_size: -; cdr3_length: 12; cdr3_aa: CATQQGQEKLFF; cdr3_nt: TGCGCCACCCAACAGGGCCAGGAAAAACTGTTTTTT
v_call: TRBV11-3; d_call: -; j_call: TRBJ2-1; clone_size: -; cdr3_length: 16; cdr3_aa: CASSKGRDRSYNEQFF; cdr3_nt: TGTGCCAGCAGCAAAGGCAGGGATAGGTCCTACAATGAGCAGTTCTTC
v_call: TRBV6-5; d_call: TRBD1; j_call: TRBJ2-1; clone_size: -; cdr3_length: 15; cdr3_aa: CASRSGTGELYEQFF; cdr3_nt: TGTGCCAGCAGGTCCGGGACAGGGGAACTCTATGAGCAGTTCTTC
v_call: TRBV30; d_call: -; j_call: TRBJ1-4; clone_size: -; cdr3_length: 16; cdr3_aa: CAWSAPGEGVNEKLFF; cdr3_nt: TGTGCCTGGAGTGCCCCGGGCGAGGGCGTTAATGAAAAACTGTTTTTT
v_call: TRBV18; d_call: TRBD1; j_call: TRBJ1-1; clone_size: -; cdr3_length: 14; cdr3_aa: CASSPNRGLTEAFF; cdr3_nt: TGTGCCAGCTCACCCAACAGGGGATTGACTGAAGCTTTCTTT
v_call: TRBV9; d_call: -; j_call: TRBJ2-1; clone_size: -; cdr3_length: 12; cdr3_aa: CASSRGTNEQFF; cdr3_nt: TGTGCCAGCAGCAGGGGGACGAATGAGCAGTTCTTC
v_call: TRBV14; d_call: -; j_call: TRBJ2-7; clone_size: -; cdr3_length: 14; cdr3_aa: CASSARDLSQEQYF; cdr3_nt: TGTGCCAGCAGCGCCCGGGACCTGTCTCAAGAGCAGTACTTC
v_call: TRBV5-1; d_call: TRBD2; j_call: TRBJ2-7; clone_size: -; cdr3_length: 16; cdr3_aa: CASSLFSGLGAYEQYF; cdr3_nt: TGCGCCAGCAGCTTGTTTTCGGGACTAGGAGCCTACGAGCAGTACTTC
v_call: TRBV28; d_call: TRBD1; j_call: TRBJ2-7; clone_size: -; cdr3_length: 15; cdr3_aa: CASSPEDREAYEQYF; cdr3_nt: TGTGCCAGCAGTCCCGAGGACAGGGAGGCCTACGAGCAGTACTTC
v_call: TRBV29-1; d_call: TRBD1; j_call: TRBJ2-2; clone_size: -; cdr3_length: 13; cdr3_aa: CSVLTGDTGELFF; cdr3_nt: TGCAGCGTACTGACAGGGGACACCGGGGAGCTGTTTTTT
v_call: TRBV11-2; d_call: -; j_call: TRBJ2-2; clone_size: -; cdr3_length: 15; cdr3_aa: CASRSRTKNTGELFF; cdr3_nt: TGTGCCAGCCGCTCAAGGACCAAGAACACCGGGGAGCTGTTTTTT
v_call: TRBV25-1; d_call: TRBD2; j_call: TRBJ2-2; clone_size: once; cdr3_length: 15; cdr3_aa: CASRPTSGRTGELFF; cdr3_nt: TGTGCCAGCAGACCTACTAGCGGGAGGACCGGGGAGCTGTTTTTT
v_call: TRBV18; d_call: -; j_call: TRBJ2-1; clone_size: -; cdr3_length: 15; cdr3_aa: CASSPLRVDSYEQFF; cdr3_nt: TGTGCCAGCTCACCACTACGAGTCGACTCCTATGAGCAGTTCTTC
v_call: TRBV6-1; d_call: -; j_call: TRBJ1-2; clone_size: -; cdr3_length: 12; cdr3_aa: CASSELGSGYTF; cdr3_nt: TGTGCCAGCAGTGAACTGGGAAGTGGCTACACCTTC
v_call: TRBV7-2; d_call: -; j_call: TRBJ2-7; clone_size: once; cdr3_length: 15; cdr3_aa: CASSLQQGWGSEQYF; cdr3_nt: TGTGCCAGCAGCCTGCAACAGGGATGGGGATCCGAGCAGTACTTC
v_call: TRBV10-3; d_call: TRBD2; j_call: TRBJ2-1; clone_size: -; cdr3_length: 15; cdr3_aa: CAISDTGGRAYEQFF; cdr3_nt: TGTGCCATCAGTGACACCGGCGGGAGGGCTTATGAGCAGTTCTTC
v_call: TRBV7-3; d_call: TRBD1; j_call: TRBJ1-2; clone_size: -; cdr3_length: 13; cdr3_aa: CARSGQGNYGYTF; cdr3_nt: TGTGCCAGAAGCGGACAGGGCAACTATGGCTACACCTTC
v_call: TRBV7-9; d_call: TRBD1; j_call: TRBJ2-5; clone_size: -; cdr3_length: 14; cdr3_aa: CASSRDRVGETQYF; cdr3_nt: TGTGCCAGCAGCCGAGACAGGGTAGGGGAGACCCAGTACTTC
v_call: TRBV6-5; d_call: -; j_call: TRBJ2-2; clone_size: -; cdr3_length: 13; cdr3_aa: CASSPTDTGELFF; cdr3_nt: TGTGCCAGCAGCCCGACGGACACCGGGGAGCTGTTTTTT
v_call: TRBV7-9; d_call: -; j_call: TRBJ1-5; clone_size: -; cdr3_length: 12; cdr3_aa: CASSPPGQPQHF; cdr3_nt: TGTGCCAGCAGCCCGCCGGGGCAGCCCCAGCATTTT
v_call: TRBV7-8; d_call: -; j_call: TRBJ1-5; clone_size: -; cdr3_length: 15; cdr3_aa: CASSLFRGGNQPQHF; cdr3_nt: TGTGCCAGCAGCTTGTTCAGGGGAGGAAATCAGCCCCAGCATTTT
v_call: TRBV2; d_call: TRBD2; j_call: TRBJ2-1; clone_size: once; cdr3_length: 18; cdr3_aa: CASSDLRSGSVGNNEQFF; cdr3_nt: TGTGCCAGCAGTGATTTGCGTAGCGGGAGTGTTGGGAACAATGAGCAGTTCTTC
v_call: TRBV7-9; d_call: TRBD1; j_call: TRBJ1-2; clone_size: -; cdr3_length: 14; cdr3_aa: CASSLVGQGYGYTF; cdr3_nt: TGTGCCAGCAGCTTAGTGGGACAGGGATATGGCTACACCTTC
v_call: TRBV27; d_call: -; j_call: TRBJ2-7; clone_size: -; cdr3_length: 12; cdr3_aa: CASSPSAYEQYF; cdr3_nt: TGTGCCAGCAGTCCCTCTGCCTACGAGCAGTACTTC
v_call: TRBV7-6; d_call: -; j_call: TRBJ1-5; clone_size: -; cdr3_length: 13; cdr3_aa: CASSPHRGQPQHF; cdr3_nt: TGTGCCAGCAGCCCCCATCGGGGGCAGCCCCAGCATTTT
v_call: TRBV19; d_call: TRBD1; j_call: TRBJ2-7; clone_size: once; cdr3_length: 17; cdr3_aa: CASSTRDRILVPYEQYF; cdr3_nt: TGTGCCAGTAGTACCCGGGACAGGATCCTAGTCCCCTACGAGCAGTACTTC
v_call: TRBV4-1; d_call: -; j_call: TRBJ2-1; clone_size: -; cdr3_length: 14; cdr3_aa: CASSQGRLAHEQFF; cdr3_nt: TGCGCCAGCAGCCAAGGTCGGCTAGCGCATGAGCAGTTCTTC
v_call: TRBV7-8; d_call: TRBD2; j_call: TRBJ2-1; clone_size: -; cdr3_length: 18; cdr3_aa: CASSYGGRGLQRMNEQFF; cdr3_nt: TGTGCCAGCAGCTATGGGGGGAGGGGACTACAGCGAATGAATGAGCAGTTCTTC
v_call: TRBV18; d_call: -; j_call: TRBJ2-5; clone_size: once; cdr3_length: 13; cdr3_aa: CASSQTKRETQYF; cdr3_nt: TGTGCCAGCTCACAGACAAAGAGGGAGACCCAGTACTTC
v_call: TRBV7-9; d_call: -; j_call: TRBJ2-1; clone_size: -; cdr3_length: 15; cdr3_aa: CASSLVGGSYNEQFF; cdr3_nt: TGTGCCAGCAGCTTAGTAGGGGGCTCCTACAATGAGCAGTTCTTC
v_call: TRBV9; d_call: TRBD2; j_call: TRBJ2-3; clone_size: -; cdr3_length: 16; cdr3_aa: CASSVVGSGRADTQYF; cdr3_nt: TGTGCCAGCAGCGTAGTTGGTAGCGGGAGGGCAGATACGCAGTATTTT
v_call: TRBV11-2; d_call: TRBD1; j_call: TRBJ1-1; clone_size: -; cdr3_length: 17; cdr3_aa: CASSSLGQGAGDTEAFF; cdr3_nt: TGTGCCAGCAGCTCCTTGGGACAGGGGGCGGGAGACACTGAAGCTTTCTTT
v_call: TRBV19; d_call: TRBD2; j_call: TRBJ2-7; clone_size: -; cdr3_length: 13; cdr3_aa: CASSIIPGLEQYF; cdr3_nt: TGTGCCAGTAGTATAATCCCGGGACTAGAGCAGTACTTC
v_call: TRBV30; d_call: -; j_call: TRBJ1-2; clone_size: -; cdr3_length: 12; cdr3_aa: CAWSGGSGGYTF; cdr3_nt: TGTGCCTGGAGTGGGGGATCCGGTGGCTACACCTTC
v_call: TRBV7-8; d_call: -; j_call: TRBJ2-2; clone_size: -; cdr3_length: 13; cdr3_aa: CASSPTLSGELFF; cdr3_nt: TGTGCCAGCAGCCCGACTCTAAGCGGGGAGCTGTTTTTT
v_call: TRBV19; d_call: TRBD1; j_call: TRBJ2-7; clone_size: -; cdr3_length: 14; cdr3_aa: CASSTRDSPYEQYF; cdr3_nt: TGTGCCAGTAGTACAAGGGACAGTCCCTACGAGCAGTACTTC
v_call: TRBV11-2; d_call: -; j_call: TRBJ1-2; clone_size: -; cdr3_length: 15; cdr3_aa: CASSPPRERNYGYTF; cdr3_nt: TGTGCCAGCAGCCCGCCAAGGGAGAGGAACTATGGCTACACCTTC
v_call: TRBV5-1; d_call: -; j_call: TRBJ2-7; clone_size: -; cdr3_length: 16; cdr3_aa: CASSSTPESAYYEQYF; cdr3_nt: TGCGCCAGCAGCTCGACCCCGGAGTCGGCCTACTACGAGCAGTACTTC